These 27 T cell receptor beta chains came from one sample sequenced in a study of cytomegalovirus exposure and HLA in healthy donors. The data were produced by immunoSEQ multiplex PCR, yet TCRdb's version contains in-frame clones alone and is incomplete. The table shows 150,000 or so clones, with 85% to 90% occurring only once. The sequenced sample consisted of PBMCs. These receptors came from a woman in her 30s in good health and CMV-seronegative.

The V gene is TRBV29-1, the J gene TRBJ1-2; no definite D call. The V end was cut by 5 bases, the J end by 8 bases, with 12 bases between. The CDR3 covers 11 residues. In germline, CDR1 is SQVTM, CDR2 ANQGSEA. In DNA form, the CDR3 reads TGCAGCGTTCCCGGGAACCAGGGCTACACCTTC. It is translated as CSVPGNQGYTF.

J is TRBJ1-1 and V is TRBV27; TRBD1 matches 7 bases. The germline CDR1 and CDR2 sequences are MNHEY and SMNVEV (reference sequence). V lost 5 bases to trimming and J lost 7 bases; unmatched junction nucleotides: 13. This CDR3 has 15 residues. CDR3: CASSHGTVRGDEAFF. The CDR3, as DNA: TGTGCCAGCAGTCACGGGACAGTAAGGGGGGATGAAGCTTTCTTT.

The chain employs TRBV13 and TRBJ1-2; TRBD1 matches 8 bases. The CDR3 loop spans 14 amino acids. Losses at the gene ends were 5 bases for V and 4 bases for J; bases not matched to a gene: 6. Germline assignment: CDR1 PRHDT and CDR2 FYEKMQ (reference sequence). Here the CDR3 DNA reads TGTGCCAGCAGCATGGGACAGGTGACCTATGGCTACACCTTC. Encoded protein: CASSMGQVTYGYTF.

The chain is built from TRBV7-2 and TRBJ2-1; 12 nucleotides align to TRBD2. The CDR3 spans 16 residues. Germline trimming cut 5 bases from V and 5 bases from J; bases unmatched to any gene: 7. Per germline, CDR1 SGHTA and CDR2 FQGNSA. This chain's CDR3 is CASSTRTSGVHNEQFF. In DNA, the CDR3 is TGTGCCAGCAGCACGCGGACTAGCGGGGTCCACAATGAGCAGTTCTTC.

The V and J genes are TRBV27 and TRBJ2-1; 7 bases align to TRBD1. CDR3 size: 14 residues. The germline gives CDR1 MNHEY, CDR2 SMNVEV (reference sequence). The V gene end was trimmed by 5 bases and the J gene end by 6 bases; junction bases not matched to a gene: 7. CDR3 sequence: CASSPGTASNEQFF. Here the CDR3 DNA reads TGTGCCAGCAGTCCTGGGACAGCATCCAATGAGCAGTTCTTC.

The genes are TRBV6-7 and TRBJ2-7; the match to TRBD2 covers 7 bases. TRBV6-7 is designated an ORF whose function remains uncertain. This CDR3 contains 15 residues. V shed 2 bases and J 3 bases; nucleotides not matched to a gene: 7. CDR3 protein: CASSYPLGGGYEQYF. Here the CDR3 DNA reads TGTGCCAGCAGTTACCCCCTGGGCGGGGGCTACGAGCAGTACTTC.

The chain employs TRBV4-2 and TRBJ1-1; 12 nucleotides align to TRBD1. The length of the CDR3 is 15 residues. From germline, CDR1 is LGHNA and CDR2 YNFKEQ. V gave up 4 bases and J gave up 5 bases; unmatched junction bases: 5. In DNA, the CDR3 is TGTGCCAGCAGCCCGGGGACAGGGGGCGTTACTGAAGCTTTCTTT. Its translation is CASSPGTGGVTEAFF.

The J gene is TRBJ2-3, the V gene TRBV7-2, with D hard to call. There are 17 residues in the CDR3. Germline-derived CDR1 and CDR2 are SGHTA and FQGNSA. V was trimmed by 1 base and J by 3 bases, leaving 17 bases between them. The CDR3, as DNA: TGTGCCAGCAGCTTAGGTGGCCCCGGTAGGCGGACAGATACGCAGTATTTT. Translation gives CASSLGGPGRRTDTQYF.

The rearrangement joins TRBV7-9 to TRBJ2-2; D possibly corresponds to TRBD1 (5 bases). This CDR3 has 16 amino acids. Germline V lookup: CDR1 SEHNR, CDR2 FQNEAQ (reference sequence). V lost 4 bases to trimming and J lost 0 bases, with 12 bases between them. The CDR3 nucleotides read TGTGCCAGCAGCTCACGAAGGGGCGCGAACACCGGGGAGCTGTTTTTT. It translates to CASSSRRGANTGELFF. Full variable domain (remainder filled in from reference TRBV7-9 and TRBJ2-2): DTGVSQNPRHKITKRGQNVTFRCDPISEHNRLYWYRQTLGQGPEFLTYFQNEAQLEKSRLLSDRFSAERPKGSFSTLEIQRTEQGDSAMYLCASSSRRGANTGELFFGEGSRLTVL.

This chain connects TRBV10-3 to TRBJ2-2; D is unclear. Germline values: CDR1 ENHRY, CDR2 SYGVKD. The V and J ends lost 7 bases and 0 bases respectively, with 9 bases between them. The CDR3 loop spans 14 amino acids. The CDR3 sequence is CAIKVGSNTGELFF. CDR3 bases: TGTGCCATCAAGGTGGGCTCGAACACCGGGGAGCTGTTTTTT.

V is TRBV4-1 and J is TRBJ2-2, with D perhaps matching TRBD1 (5 bases). The V gene lost 0 bases and the J gene lost 7 bases, with 15 bases spanning the gap. This CDR3 spans 16 amino acids. Germline V gene sequence: CDR1 MGHRA, CDR2 YSYEKL. The CDR3 DNA sequence: TGCGCCAGCAGCCAAGATTCCCAGGGAACGTACGGGGAGCTGTTTTTT. As protein: CASSQDSQGTYGELFF.

V gene TRBV10-2 combines with J gene TRBJ1-1; D may be TRBD1 (6 bases). The CDR3 totals 13 residues. Between the trimmed V and J ends, which lost 2 bases and 7 bases, there was a span of 11 bases. The germline CDR1 and CDR2 sequences are WSHSY and SAAADI. CDR3 sequence (DNA): TGCGCCAGCAGTGAGACCGGACAGCGTGAAGCTTTCTTT. This sequence encodes CASSETGQREAFF.

V gene TRBV4-1 combines with J gene TRBJ2-7, with 10 bases that match TRBD1. The CDR3 sequence is 14 residues long. Germline lookup yields CDR1 MGHRA and CDR2 YSYEKL. The V and J ends lost 4 bases and 2 bases, in that order; junction bases with no gene match: 2. CDR3 sequence reads: CASSPGQGTYEQYF. Here the CDR3 DNA reads TGCGCCAGCAGCCCGGGACAGGGGACCTACGAGCAGTACTTC.

The chain carries TRBV6-1 and TRBJ2-3; no firm D call. The CDR3 runs 12 residues. Germline-derived CDR1 and CDR2 are MNHNS and SASEGT. Trimming removed 6 bases at V and 0 bases at J, with 4 bases between. The CDR3, as DNA: TGTGCCAGCAGAACTAGCACAGATACGCAGTATTTT. Protein sequence: CASRTSTDTQYF.

This chain uses TRBV7-9 with TRBJ2-2; D is uncertain. Germline-derived CDR1 and CDR2 are SEHNR and FQNEAQ (reference sequence). The V end was cut by 0 bases, the J end by 0 bases, with 8 bases between. The CDR3 totals 16 residues. The CDR3 loop reads CASSLAQATNTGELFF. Written as DNA, the CDR3 is TGTGCCAGCAGCTTAGCCCAGGCGACGAACACCGGGGAGCTGTTTTTT.

The chain uses TRBV18 and TRBJ2-5, with 8 bases lining up with TRBD2. Germline loops: CDR1 KGHSH, CDR2 LQKENI. V shed 3 bases, J shed 0 bases, and the junction held 6 bases outside the gene matches. This CDR3 has 16 residues. CDR3 nucleotides: TGTGCCAGCTCACCGCTAAGCGGGGGTTACCAAGAGACCCAGTACTTC. The encoded protein is CASSPLSGGYQETQYF.

The chain carries TRBV18 and TRBJ2-7; 15 bases fit TRBD2. The V gene's germline CDR1 is KGHSH and CDR2 LQKENI. The CDR3 totals 19 residues. V was pared by 2 bases and J by 2 bases, with 10 bases of the junction left unmatched. CDR3 loop: CASSPRRGLAGGFPYEQYF. CDR3 sequence (DNA): TGTGCCAGCTCACCAAGGAGGGGACTAGCGGGGGGCTTTCCCTACGAGCAGTACTTC.

The V call is TRBV27, the J call TRBJ2-7, with D perhaps TRBD2 (6 bases). The CDR3 covers 12 residues. Trimming shortened V by 6 bases and J by 5 bases, and 11 bases separated the two germline ends. Germline CDR1 is MNHEY and CDR2 is SMNVEV (reference sequence). CDR3 protein: CASRGLMDEQYF. CDR3 in DNA: TGTGCCAGCAGGGGACTGATGGACGAGCAGTACTTC.

V usage is TRBV27 and J usage is TRBJ2-7; D perhaps matches TRBD2 (6 bases). This CDR3 has 15 amino acids. Germline V gives CDR1 MNHEY, CDR2 SMNVEV (reference sequence). V shed 6 bases and J shed 1 base, with 16 bases lying between them. The CDR3 loop reads CASSHSWGVSYEQYF. Here the CDR3 DNA reads TGTGCCAGCAGCCACTCATGGGGGGTTTCCTACGAGCAGTACTTC.

The gene calls are TRBV18 and TRBJ2-1; 7 nucleotides line up with TRBD1. Germline CDR1 and CDR2: KGHSH and LQKENI. The CDR3 is 15 residues long. The J segment lost 3 bases and the V segment lost 2 bases, leaving 4 bases of the junction unmatched. CDR3 in amino acids: CASSPVTGDYNEQFF. CDR3 bases: TGTGCCAGCTCACCAGTAACAGGGGACTACAATGAGCAGTTCTTC.

A few counts support this clone. V is TRBV7-9 and J is TRBJ1-4; maybe TRBD1 (5 bases). This CDR3 is 14 amino acids long. In germline, CDR1 is SEHNR, CDR2 FQNEAQ (reference sequence). The ends were cut back, 3 bases at V and 7 bases at J, with 12 bases in the middle. In DNA form, the CDR3 reads TGTGCCAGCAGCTTCAGGGAAACCGGTGAAAAACTGTTTTTT. Translating it yields CASSFRETGEKLFF.

The chain has TRBV18 and TRBJ2-1, with 11 nucleotides matching TRBD1. V shed 5 bases, J shed 4 bases, and the junction held 7 bases outside the gene matches. The CDR3 totals 16 residues. Germline V gives CDR1 KGHSH, CDR2 LQKENI. The CDR3 bases are TGTGCCAGCTCAGGTCGGGACAGGGGGGAATACAATGAGCAGTTCTTC. Translated, it gives CASSGRDRGEYNEQFF. Combining the CDR3 with reference TRBV18 and TRBJ2-1 gives the whole variable domain NAGVMQNPRHLVRRRGQEARLRCSPMKGHSHVYWYRQLPEEGLKFMVYLQKENIIDESGMPKERFSAEFPKEGPSILRIQQVVRGDSAAYFCASSGRDRGEYNEQFFGPGTRLTVL.

This chain uses TRBV19 with TRBJ2-2; D call uncertain. The CDR3 is made up of 12 amino acids. Germline CDR1 is LNHDA and CDR2 is SQIVND (reference sequence). The V end was cut by 5 bases, the J end by 7 bases, with 8 bases between. CDR3 DNA sequence: TGTGCCAGTAGTGGAGATGGCGGGGAGCTGTTTTTT. Translation: CASSGDGGELFF.

Only a few counts were recorded for this clone. This rearrangement joins TRBV2 to TRBJ1-2, with D possibly matching TRBD1 (5 bases). Germline CDR1 SNHLY, CDR2 FYNNEI. Trimming shortened V by 1 base and J by 8 bases, and 17 bases separated the two germline ends. This CDR3 is built from 15 residues. CDR3 loop: CASSEVGHPAGGYTF. In DNA, the CDR3 is TGTGCCAGCAGTGAAGTTGGACACCCGGCGGGAGGCTACACCTTC.

The chain is built from TRBV5-4 and TRBJ1-2; D is possibly TRBD1 (5 bases). The V gene lost 8 bases and the J gene lost 4 bases, with 15 bases spanning the gap. This CDR3 region has 13 residues. Germline V gene lookup returns CDR1 SGHNT and CDR2 YYREEE (reference sequence). CDR3 in amino acids: CASKLQGGYGYTF. CDR3 DNA: TGTGCCAGTAAACTCCAGGGTGGCTATGGCTACACCTTC.

The chain couples TRBV27 to TRBJ1-2; 7 bases map to TRBD1. The CDR3 extends over 13 amino acids. V was pared by 4 bases and J by 4 bases, with 3 bases of the junction left unmatched. Germline assignment: CDR1 MNHEY and CDR2 SMNVEV (reference sequence). This chain's CDR3 is CASSSTGVYGYTF. CDR3 nucleotides: TGTGCCAGCAGTTCCACAGGGGTCTATGGCTACACCTTC.

This clone has just one count. The V call is TRBV19, the J call TRBJ2-1, with D unclear. Germline V lookup: CDR1 LNHDA, CDR2 SQIVND (reference sequence). Trimming took 3 bases from V and 5 from J, leaving 11 bases between them. The CDR3 consists of 14 residues. The DNA of the CDR3 is TGTGCCAGTAGTATTCAAGACTTACACAATGAGCAGTTCTTC. Encoded protein: CASSIQDLHNEQFF.